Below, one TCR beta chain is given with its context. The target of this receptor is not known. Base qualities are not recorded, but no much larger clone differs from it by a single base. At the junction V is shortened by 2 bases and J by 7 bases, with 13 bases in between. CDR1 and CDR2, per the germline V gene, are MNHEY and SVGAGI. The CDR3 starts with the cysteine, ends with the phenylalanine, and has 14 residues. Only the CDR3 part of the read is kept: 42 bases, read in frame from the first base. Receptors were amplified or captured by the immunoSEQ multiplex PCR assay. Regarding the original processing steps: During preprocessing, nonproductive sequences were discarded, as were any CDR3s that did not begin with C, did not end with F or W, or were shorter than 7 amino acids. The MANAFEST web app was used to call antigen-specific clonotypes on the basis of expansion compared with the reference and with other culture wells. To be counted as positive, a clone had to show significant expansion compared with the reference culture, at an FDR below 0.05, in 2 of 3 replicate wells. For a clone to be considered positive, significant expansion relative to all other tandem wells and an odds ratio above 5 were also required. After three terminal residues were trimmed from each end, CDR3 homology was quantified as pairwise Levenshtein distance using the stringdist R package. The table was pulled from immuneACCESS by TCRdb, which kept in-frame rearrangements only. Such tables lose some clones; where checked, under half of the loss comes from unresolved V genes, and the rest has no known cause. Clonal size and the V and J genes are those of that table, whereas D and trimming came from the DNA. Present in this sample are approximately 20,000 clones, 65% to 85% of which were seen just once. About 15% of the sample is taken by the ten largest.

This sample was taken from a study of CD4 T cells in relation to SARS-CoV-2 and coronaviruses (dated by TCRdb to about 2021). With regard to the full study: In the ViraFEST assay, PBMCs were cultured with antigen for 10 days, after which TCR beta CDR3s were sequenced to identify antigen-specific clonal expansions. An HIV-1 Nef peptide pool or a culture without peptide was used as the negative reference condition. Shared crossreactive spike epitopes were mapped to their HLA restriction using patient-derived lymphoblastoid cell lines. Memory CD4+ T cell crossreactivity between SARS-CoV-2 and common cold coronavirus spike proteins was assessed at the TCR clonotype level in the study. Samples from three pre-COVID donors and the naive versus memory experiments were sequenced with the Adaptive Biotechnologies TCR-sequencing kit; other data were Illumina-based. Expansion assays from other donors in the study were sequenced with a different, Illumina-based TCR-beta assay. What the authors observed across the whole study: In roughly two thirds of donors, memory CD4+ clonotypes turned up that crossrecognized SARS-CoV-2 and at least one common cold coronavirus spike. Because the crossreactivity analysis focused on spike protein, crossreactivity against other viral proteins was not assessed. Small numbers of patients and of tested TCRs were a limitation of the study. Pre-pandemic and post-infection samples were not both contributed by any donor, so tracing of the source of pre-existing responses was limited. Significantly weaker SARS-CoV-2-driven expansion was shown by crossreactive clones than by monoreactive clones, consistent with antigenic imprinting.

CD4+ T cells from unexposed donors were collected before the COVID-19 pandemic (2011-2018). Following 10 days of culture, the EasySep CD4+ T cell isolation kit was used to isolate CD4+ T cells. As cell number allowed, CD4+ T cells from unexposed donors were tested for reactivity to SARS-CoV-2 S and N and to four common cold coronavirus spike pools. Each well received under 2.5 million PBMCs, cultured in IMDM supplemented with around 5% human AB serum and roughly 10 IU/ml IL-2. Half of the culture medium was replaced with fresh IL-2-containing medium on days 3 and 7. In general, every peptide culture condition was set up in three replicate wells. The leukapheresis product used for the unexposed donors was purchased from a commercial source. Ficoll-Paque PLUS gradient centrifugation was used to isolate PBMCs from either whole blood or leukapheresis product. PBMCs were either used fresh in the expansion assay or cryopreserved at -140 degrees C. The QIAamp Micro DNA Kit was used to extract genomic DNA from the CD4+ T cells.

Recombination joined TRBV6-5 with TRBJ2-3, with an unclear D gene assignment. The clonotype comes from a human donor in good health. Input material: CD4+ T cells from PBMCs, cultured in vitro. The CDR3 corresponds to CASSYTGLENTQYF. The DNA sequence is TGTGCCAGCAGTTACACGGGTTTGGAAAATACGCAGTATTTT.